The clone carrying this T cell receptor beta chain was counted a single time. The data belong to a study of blood T cell repertoires in COVID-19. Overall study context: Material from acute and convalescent COVID-19 was sourced from the United States, Italy and Spain. From T cells, B-cell-depleted T cells, or PBMCs came the material, which was cDNA or gDNA.

In the original workflow: Researchers report that nucleated cell counts were estimated from reference gene primer amplification. Clones were read by immunoSEQ multiplex PCR, and TCRdb kept only the in-frame ones, dropping some. The V and J calls and clone size come from that table; D and trimming were worked out from the DNA. This repertoire shows around 60,000 clones, around 84% found once; its top ten account for 5.6%. This CDR3 has 14 residues. The germline CDR1 and CDR2 sequences are SNHLY and FYNNEI. J lost 6 bases, V lost 6 bases, and 8 bases had no gene match. The TCR comes from a woman aged 55-75 years with acute or convalescent COVID-19. The source material was peripheral blood. The V and J genes are TRBV2 and TRBJ2-7; 10 bases agree with TRBD1. This CDR3 is CASSLGGTGVEQYF. The CDR3 DNA follows: TGTGCCAGCAGCCTTGGAGGGACAGGGGTCGAGCAGTACTTC.